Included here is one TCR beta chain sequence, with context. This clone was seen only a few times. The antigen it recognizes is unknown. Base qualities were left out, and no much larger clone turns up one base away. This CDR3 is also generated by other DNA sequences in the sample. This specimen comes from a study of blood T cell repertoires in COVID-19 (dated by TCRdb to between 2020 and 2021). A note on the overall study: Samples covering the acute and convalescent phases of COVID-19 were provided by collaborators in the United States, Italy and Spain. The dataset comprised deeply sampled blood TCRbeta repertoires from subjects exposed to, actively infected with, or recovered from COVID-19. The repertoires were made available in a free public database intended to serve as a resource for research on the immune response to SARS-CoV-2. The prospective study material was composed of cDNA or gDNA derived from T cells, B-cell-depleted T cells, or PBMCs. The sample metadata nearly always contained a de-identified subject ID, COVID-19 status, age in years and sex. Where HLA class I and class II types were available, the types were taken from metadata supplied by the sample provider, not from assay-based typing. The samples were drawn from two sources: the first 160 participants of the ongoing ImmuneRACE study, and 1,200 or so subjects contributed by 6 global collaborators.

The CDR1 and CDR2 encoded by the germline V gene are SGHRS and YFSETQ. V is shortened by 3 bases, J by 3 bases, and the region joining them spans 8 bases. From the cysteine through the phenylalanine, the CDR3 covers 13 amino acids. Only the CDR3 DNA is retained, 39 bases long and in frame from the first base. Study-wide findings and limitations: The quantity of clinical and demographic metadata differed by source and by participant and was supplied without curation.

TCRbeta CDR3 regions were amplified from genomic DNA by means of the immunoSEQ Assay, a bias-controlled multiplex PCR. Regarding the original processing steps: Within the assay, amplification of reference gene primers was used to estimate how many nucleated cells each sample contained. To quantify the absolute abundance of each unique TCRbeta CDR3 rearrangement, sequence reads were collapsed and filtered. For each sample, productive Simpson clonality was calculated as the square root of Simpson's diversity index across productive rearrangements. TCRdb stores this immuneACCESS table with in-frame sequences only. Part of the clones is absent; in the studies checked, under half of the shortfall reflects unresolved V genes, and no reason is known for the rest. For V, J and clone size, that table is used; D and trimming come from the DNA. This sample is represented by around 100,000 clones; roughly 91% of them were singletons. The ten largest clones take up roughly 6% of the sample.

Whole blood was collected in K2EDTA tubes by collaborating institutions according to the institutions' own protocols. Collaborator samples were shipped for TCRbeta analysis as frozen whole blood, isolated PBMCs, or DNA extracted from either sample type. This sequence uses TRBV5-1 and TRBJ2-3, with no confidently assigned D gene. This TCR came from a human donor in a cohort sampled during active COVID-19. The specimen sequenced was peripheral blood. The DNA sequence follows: TGCGCCAGCAGCTCCGGAGTTACAGATACGCAGTATTTT. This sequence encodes CASSSGVTDTQYF.